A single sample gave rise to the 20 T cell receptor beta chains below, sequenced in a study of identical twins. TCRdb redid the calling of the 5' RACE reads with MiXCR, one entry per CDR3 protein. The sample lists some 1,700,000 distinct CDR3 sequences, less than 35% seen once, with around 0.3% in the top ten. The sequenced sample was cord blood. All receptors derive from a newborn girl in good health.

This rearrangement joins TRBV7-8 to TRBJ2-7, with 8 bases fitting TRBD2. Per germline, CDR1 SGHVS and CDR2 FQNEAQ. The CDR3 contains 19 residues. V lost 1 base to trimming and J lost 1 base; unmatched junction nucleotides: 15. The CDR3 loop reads CASSLEGRLAGHSSYEQYF. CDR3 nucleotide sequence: TGTGCCAGCAGCTTAGAAGGACGTCTAGCGGGTCATTCGTCCTACGAGCAGTACTTC.

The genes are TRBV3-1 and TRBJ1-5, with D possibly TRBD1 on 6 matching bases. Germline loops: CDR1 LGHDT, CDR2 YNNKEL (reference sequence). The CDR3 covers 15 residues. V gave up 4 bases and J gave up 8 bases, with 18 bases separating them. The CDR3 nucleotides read TGTGCCAGCAGCCTAAGTGTATCGGGGGGCAAGCCCCAGCATTTT. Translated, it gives CASSLSVSGGKPQHF.

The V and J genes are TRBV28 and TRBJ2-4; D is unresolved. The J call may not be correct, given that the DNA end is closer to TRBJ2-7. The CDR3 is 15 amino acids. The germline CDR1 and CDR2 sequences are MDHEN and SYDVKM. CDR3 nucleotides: TGTGCCAGCAGCCCCCGAGGCAGCAGGTTCTACGAGCAGTACTTC. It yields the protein CASSPRGSRFYEQYF.

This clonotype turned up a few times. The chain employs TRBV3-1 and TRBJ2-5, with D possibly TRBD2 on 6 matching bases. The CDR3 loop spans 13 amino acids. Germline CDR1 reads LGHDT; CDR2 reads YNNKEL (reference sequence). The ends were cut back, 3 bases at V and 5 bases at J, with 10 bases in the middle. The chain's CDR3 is CASSQTSAETQYF. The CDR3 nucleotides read TGTGCCAGCAGCCAGACTAGTGCTGAGACCCAGTACTTC.

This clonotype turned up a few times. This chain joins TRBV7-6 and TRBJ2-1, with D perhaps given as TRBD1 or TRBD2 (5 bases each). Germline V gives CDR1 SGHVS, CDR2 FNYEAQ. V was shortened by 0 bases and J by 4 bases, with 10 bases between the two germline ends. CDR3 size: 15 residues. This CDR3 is CASSLAGPRYNEQFF. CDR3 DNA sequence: TGTGCCAGCAGCTTAGCGGGACCCCGTTACAATGAGCAGTTCTTC.

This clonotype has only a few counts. CDR3 sequence: CASSVGLMGTDTQYF. The CDR3 nucleotides are TGTGCCAGCAGCGTAGGTTTGATGGGCACAGATACGCAGTATTTT. The V call is TRBV9, the J call TRBJ2-3; no definite D call. The CDR3 is 15 amino acids. CDR1 and CDR2 (germline): SGDLS, YYNGEE. V was pared by 0 bases and J by 1 base, with 9 bases between.

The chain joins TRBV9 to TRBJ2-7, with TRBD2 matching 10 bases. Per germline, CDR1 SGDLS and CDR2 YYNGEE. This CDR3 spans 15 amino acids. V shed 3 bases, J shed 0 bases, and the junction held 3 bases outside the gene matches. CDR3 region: CASSASGGSSYEQYF. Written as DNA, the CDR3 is TGTGCCAGCAGCGCTAGCGGGGGAAGCTCCTACGAGCAGTACTTC. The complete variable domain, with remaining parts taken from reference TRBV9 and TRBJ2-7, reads DSGVTQTPKHLITATGQRVTLRCSPRSGDLSVYWYQQSLDQGLQFLIQYYNGEERAKGNILERFSAQQFPDLHSELNLSSLELGDSALYFCASSASGGSSYEQYFGPGTRLTVT.

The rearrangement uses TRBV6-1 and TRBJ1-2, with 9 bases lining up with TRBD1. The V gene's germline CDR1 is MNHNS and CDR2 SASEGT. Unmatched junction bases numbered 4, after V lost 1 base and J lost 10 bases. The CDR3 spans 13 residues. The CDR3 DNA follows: TGTGCCAGCAGTGAAGGGACAGGGGTCGACTACACCTTC. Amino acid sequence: CASSEGTGVDYTF.

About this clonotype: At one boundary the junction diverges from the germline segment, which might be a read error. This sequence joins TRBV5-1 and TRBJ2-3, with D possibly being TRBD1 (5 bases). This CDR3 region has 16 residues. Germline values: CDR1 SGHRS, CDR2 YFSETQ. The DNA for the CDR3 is TGCGCCAGCAGCTTGGTAAGGGGAAGAAGCACAGGTACGCAGTATTTT. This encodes CASSLVRGRSTGTQYF.

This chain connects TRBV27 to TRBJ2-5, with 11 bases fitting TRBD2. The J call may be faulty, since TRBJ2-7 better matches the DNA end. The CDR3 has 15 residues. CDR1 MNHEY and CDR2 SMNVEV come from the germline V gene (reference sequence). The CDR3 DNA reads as TGTGCCAGCAGGCCTACTAGCGGGAGTGTCTACGAGCAGTACTTC. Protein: CASRPTSGSVYEQYF.

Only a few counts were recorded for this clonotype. CDR3 region: CASTSIKGGGYTF. In DNA form, the CDR3 reads TGTGCCAGCACCTCGATCAAGGGCGGTGGCTACACCTTC. The V gene is TRBV12-3 or TRBV12-4, the J gene TRBJ1-2; D unclear. The V and J ends lost 7 bases and 7 bases respectively, with 16 bases between them. This CDR3 region has 13 residues.

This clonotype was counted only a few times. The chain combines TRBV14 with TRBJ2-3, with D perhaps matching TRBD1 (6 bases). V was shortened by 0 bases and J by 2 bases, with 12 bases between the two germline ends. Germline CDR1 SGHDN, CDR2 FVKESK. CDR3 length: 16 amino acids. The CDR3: CASSQETGFFTDTQYF. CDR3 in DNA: TGTGCCAGCAGCCAAGAGACAGGCTTCTTCACAGATACGCAGTATTTT.

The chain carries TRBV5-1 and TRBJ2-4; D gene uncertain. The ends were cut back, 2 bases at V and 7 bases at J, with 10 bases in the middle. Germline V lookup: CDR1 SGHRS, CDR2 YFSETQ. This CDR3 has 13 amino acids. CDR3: CASSLRQANIQYF. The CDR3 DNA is TGCGCCAGCAGCTTAAGGCAAGCGAACATTCAGTACTTC.

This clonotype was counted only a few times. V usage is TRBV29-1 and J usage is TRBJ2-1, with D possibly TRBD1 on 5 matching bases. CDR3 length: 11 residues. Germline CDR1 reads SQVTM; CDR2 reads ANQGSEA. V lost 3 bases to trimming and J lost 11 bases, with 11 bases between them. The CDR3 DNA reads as TGCAGCGTTGACGTCCAGGGAAAGCAGTTCTTC. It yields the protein CSVDVQGKQFF.

The CDR3 region is CASSLFLSASHTGELFF. The CDR3 region has the DNA TGTGCCAGCAGCTTGTTCCTTAGCGCATCCCACACCGGGGAGCTGTTTTTT. The gene calls are TRBV11-2 and TRBJ2-2, with TRBD2 as a possible D gene (5 bases). The CDR3 length is 17 residues. Per the germline V gene, CDR1 is SGHAT and CDR2 is FQNNGV. V lost 3 bases and J 3 bases, leaving 17 bases between the germline ends.

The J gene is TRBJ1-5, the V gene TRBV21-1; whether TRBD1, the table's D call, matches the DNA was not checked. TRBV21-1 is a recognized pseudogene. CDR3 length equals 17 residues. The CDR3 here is CASSKESGTVSHQPQHF. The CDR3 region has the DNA TGTGCCAGCAGCAAAGAGAGCGGGACAGTGAGCCATCAGCCCCAGCATTTT.

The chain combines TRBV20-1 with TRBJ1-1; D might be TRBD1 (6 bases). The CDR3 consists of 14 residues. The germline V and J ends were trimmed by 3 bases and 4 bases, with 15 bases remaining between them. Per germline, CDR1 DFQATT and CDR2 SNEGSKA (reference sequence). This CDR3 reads CSARGAGRFTEAFF. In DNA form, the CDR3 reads TGCAGTGCTAGGGGGGCAGGGAGATTCACTGAAGCTTTCTTT.

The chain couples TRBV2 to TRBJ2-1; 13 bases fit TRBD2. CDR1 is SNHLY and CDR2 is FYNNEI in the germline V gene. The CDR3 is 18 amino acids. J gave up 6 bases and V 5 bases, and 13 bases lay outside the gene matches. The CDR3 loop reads CASSPWTSGSNGFNEQFF. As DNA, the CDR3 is TGTGCCAGCAGTCCTTGGACTAGCGGGAGTAACGGTTTCAATGAGCAGTTCTTC.

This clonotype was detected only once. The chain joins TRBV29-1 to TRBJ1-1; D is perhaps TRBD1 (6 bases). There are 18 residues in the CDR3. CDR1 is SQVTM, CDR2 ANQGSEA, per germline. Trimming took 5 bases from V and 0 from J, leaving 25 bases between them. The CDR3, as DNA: TGCAGCGTTCGACCATGGGGACACTTGGGCTTTATGAACACTGAAGCTTTCTTT. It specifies CSVRPWGHLGFMNTEAFF. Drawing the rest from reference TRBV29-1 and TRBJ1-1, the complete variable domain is SAVISQKPSRDICQRGTSLTIQCQVDSQVTMMFWYRQQPGQSLTLIATANQGSEATYESGFVIDKFPISRPNLTFSTLTVSNMSPEDSSIYLCSVRPWGHLGFMNTEAFFGQGTRLTVV.

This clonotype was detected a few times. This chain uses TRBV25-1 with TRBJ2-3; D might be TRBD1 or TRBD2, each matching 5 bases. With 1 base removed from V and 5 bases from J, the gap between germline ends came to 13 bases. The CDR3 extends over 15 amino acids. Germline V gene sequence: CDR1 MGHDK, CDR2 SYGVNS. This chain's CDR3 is CASSESGTAQDTQYF. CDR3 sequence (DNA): TGTGCCAGCAGTGAATCGGGGACGGCACAAGATACGCAGTATTTT.